The T cell receptor beta chain under discussion was sequenced for a study of shared clonotypes between healthy human individuals. Study-wide results and limits: Blood was the sole source, and tissue repertoires probably differ. Clonotypes not shared had lower generation probabilities than those common to all four donors. Researchers found naive subsets generally carried larger estimated richness than memory subsets.

This CDR3 spans 17 amino acids. Trimming took 4 bases from V and 2 from J; bases not matched to a gene: 9. CDR1 is SEHNR and CDR2 is FQNEAQ in the germline V gene (reference sequence). In regard to this clone: The antigen remains undetermined.

Measured with immunoSEQ multiplex PCR; TCRdb has only the in-frame clones, and not every one. This sample yields approximately 240,000 clones, of which 65% to 70% are seen a single time; around 10% belongs to the top ten. The chain employs TRBV7-9 and TRBJ2-1, with TRBD1 identical over 9 bases. Sequencing was performed on memory CD4+ T cells sorted from blood. The subset: CD45RA-negative fraction. This TCR was recovered from a man aged 30 to 45 in good health. The CDR3 spells CASSYSSRTGAYNEQFF. For the CDR3, the DNA is TGTGCCAGCAGCTACTCATCTAGGACAGGGGCCTACAATGAGCAGTTCTTC.